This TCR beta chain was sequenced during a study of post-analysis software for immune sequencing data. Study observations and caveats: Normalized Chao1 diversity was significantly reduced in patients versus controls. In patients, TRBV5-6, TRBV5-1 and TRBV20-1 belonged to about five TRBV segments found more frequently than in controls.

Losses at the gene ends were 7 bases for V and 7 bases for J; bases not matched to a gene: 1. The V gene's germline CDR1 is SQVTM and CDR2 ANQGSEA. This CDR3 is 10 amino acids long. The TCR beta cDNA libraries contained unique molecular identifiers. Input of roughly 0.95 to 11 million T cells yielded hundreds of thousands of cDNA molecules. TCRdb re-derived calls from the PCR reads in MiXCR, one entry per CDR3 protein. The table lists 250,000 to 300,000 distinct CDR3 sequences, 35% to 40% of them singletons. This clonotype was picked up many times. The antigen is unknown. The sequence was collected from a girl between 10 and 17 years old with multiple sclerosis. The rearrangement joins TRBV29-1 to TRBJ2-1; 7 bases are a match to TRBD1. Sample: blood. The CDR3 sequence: CSATGNEQFF. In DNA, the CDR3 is TGCAGCGCGACAGGGAATGAGCAGTTCTTC.